These 5 T cell receptor beta chains were sequenced from one sample in a study of blood T cells in healthy people across ages. PCR was performed a second time for roughly 7 to 11 cycles using a sample-barcoded 5' primer and a J-beta primer mix. Via MiXCR, TCRdb re-called the 5' RACE reads, giving one row per CDR3 protein. Here the sample spans approximately 880,000 distinct CDR3 sequences, around 48% being singletons. Sample: blood. These receptors came from a man younger than 45 in good health.

The chain links TRBV27 to TRBJ1-5, with D possibly being TRBD1 (5 bases). V lost 5 bases and J lost 5, with 16 bases in between. This CDR3 has 15 residues. CDR1 is MNHEY and CDR2 is SMNVEV in the germline V gene (reference sequence). The CDR3 DNA is TGTGCCAGCAGTCCCTCGGGACCGAGGGATCAGCCCCAGCATTTT. This encodes CASSPSGPRDQPQHF.

Remarks on this clonotype: One end of the junction does not line up with germline, which may come from a read error. The chain carries TRBV3-1 and TRBJ2-1, with no clear D. The CDR3 consists of 13 residues. Germline assignment: CDR1 LGHDT and CDR2 YNNKEL (reference sequence). The CDR3 DNA is TGTACCAGCAGCCAAACTCCTTACAATGAGCAGTTCTTC. Its translation is CTSSQTPYNEQFF.

The rearrangement joins TRBV20-1 to TRBJ2-1; tentatively, D is TRBD2 (7 bases). Germline loops: CDR1 DFQATT, CDR2 SNEGSKA (reference sequence). The CDR3 sequence is 16 residues long. Trimming took off 6 bases at V and 4 bases at J, with 22 bases between the two ends. The CDR3 DNA sequence: TGCAGTGCCAGCAGCGTAGAACGGGGGGCTTACAATGAGCAGTTCTTC. Translated: CSASSVERGAYNEQFF.

The chain recombines TRBV4-1 with TRBJ2-7, with 9 bases identical to TRBD1. The germline gives CDR1 MGHRA, CDR2 YSYEKL. V was clipped by 1 base and J by 0 bases; unmatched bases: 13. The CDR3 sequence is 19 residues long. The CDR3 sequence is CASSQGGTGGIISSYEQYF. The CDR3 DNA follows: TGCGCCAGCAGCCAAGGAGGCACAGGGGGCATTATCAGCTCCTACGAGCAGTACTTC.

This clonotype was picked up a small number of times. This sequence joins TRBV28 and TRBJ2-7, with TRBD1 as a possible D gene (5 bases). The V end was cut by 8 bases, the J end by 6 bases, with 8 bases between. Germline V gene data show CDR1 as MDHEN and CDR2 as SYDVKM. The CDR3 sequence is 10 residues long. The CDR3 bases are TGTGCCAGCGGGGCCCCCGAGCAGTACTTC. Translating it yields CASGAPEQYF.